These 9 T cell receptor beta chains share one sample of origin, sequenced in a study of patients and donors after allogeneic stem cell transplantation. MiXCR, run by TCRdb on the RT-PCR reads, gives a single entry per CDR3 protein. The sample records 400,000 to 500,000 distinct CDR3 sequences, 16% being singletons. Sequenced: blood, either unsorted or a sorted T cell fraction (not recorded which). The receptor source for this set is a human donor who was either an allogeneic HSCT recipient or a stem cell or donor lymphocyte infusion donor (not recorded which). It is not recorded whose cells these are; they may come from a transplant donor.

The V gene is TRBV24-1, the J gene TRBJ2-7; a weak D match, TRBD2 (6 bases). Germline lookup yields CDR1 KGHDR and CDR2 SFDVKD. The CDR3 extends over 16 amino acids. Trimming took off 3 bases at V and 0 bases at J, with 14 bases between the two ends. In DNA, the CDR3 is TGTGCCACCAGTGATGGTCAGGGACTGAGCTCCTACGAGCAGTACTTC. Its protein is CATSDGQGLSSYEQYF.

This clonotype turned up a few times. The CDR3 sequence is CASSNRDTQYF. In nucleotides, the CDR3 is TGTGCCAGCAGTAACAGGGATACGCAGTATTTT. The chain couples TRBV11-2 to TRBJ2-3, with D perhaps matching TRBD1 (5 bases). V was clipped by 6 bases and J by 6 bases, with 7 bases between them. Germline CDR1 is SGHAT and CDR2 is FQNNGV. This CDR3 is 11 amino acids long.

The CDR3 coding sequence is TGCGCCAGCAGCCACCGCCTAGGGGTCGATGCTCGTGGCTACACCTTC. This gives the protein CASSHRLGVDARGYTF. The chain couples TRBV4-1 to TRBJ1-2, with D perhaps matching TRBD1 (5 bases). The germline gives CDR1 MGHRA, CDR2 YSYEKL. This CDR3 spans 16 amino acids. V dropped 3 bases and J dropped 7 bases, with 21 bases sitting between them.

This clonotype was recorded many times. The V call is TRBV9, the J call TRBJ2-1; the match to TRBD2 covers 13 bases. This CDR3 region has 15 residues. Germline lookup yields CDR1 SGDLS and CDR2 YYNGEE. Losses at the gene ends were 3 bases for V and 10 bases for J; bases not matched to a gene: 7. The chain's CDR3 is CASSDRTSGSKEQFF. As DNA, the CDR3 is TGTGCCAGCAGCGACCGGACTAGCGGGAGTAAGGAGCAGTTCTTC.

In its sample, this clonotype was seen a few times. The rearrangement links TRBV4-1 to TRBJ2-7; 11 positions match TRBD1. Germline trimming cut 1 base from V and 4 bases from J; bases unmatched to any gene: 3. The germline V gene has CDR1 MGHRA and CDR2 YSYEKL. The CDR3 sequence is 15 residues long. The chain's CDR3 is CASSQGDRGFYEQYF. Written as DNA, the CDR3 is TGCGCCAGCAGCCAAGGGGACAGGGGGTTTTACGAGCAGTACTTC.

This clonotype occurred a few times. CDR3 protein: CASSQDKSGGHYNEQFF. The CDR3 DNA sequence: TGTGCCAGCAGCCAAGATAAGAGCGGAGGGCACTACAATGAGCAGTTCTTC. The chain couples TRBV14 to TRBJ2-1; D might be TRBD2 (6 bases). V lost 0 bases to trimming and J lost 3 bases, with 15 bases between them. Looked up from germline, CDR1 is SGHDN and CDR2 is FVKESK. The CDR3 is 17 residues long. Supplemented by reference TRBV14 and TRBJ2-1, the full variable domain reads EAGVTQFPSHSVIEKGQTVTLRCDPISGHDNLYWYRRVMGKEIKFLLHFVKESKQDESGMPNNRFLAERTGGTYSTLKVQPAELEDSGVYFCASSQDKSGGHYNEQFFGPGTRLTVL.

The chain recombines TRBV12-3 or TRBV12-4 with TRBJ1-4, with D possibly TRBD1 on 6 matching bases. Trimming took off 6 bases at V and 8 bases at J, with 19 bases between the two ends. This CDR3 is built from 15 residues. The CDR3 bases are TGTGCCAGCAGGCCAGGGGTCGCGGGGGGGGAAAAACTGTTTTTT. Protein sequence: CASRPGVAGGEKLFF.

This clonotype was counted at least ten times. The gene calls are TRBV27 and TRBJ2-7, with D tentatively TRBD2 (5 bases). CDR3 size: 13 residues. Trimming pared 3 bases from V and 1 base from J, leaving 7 bases between. CDR1 and CDR2 from the germline V gene are MNHEY and SMNVEV (reference sequence). As DNA, the CDR3 is TGTGCCAGCAGTTTCGGGGAGTCCTACGAGCAGTACTTC. Its translation is CASSFGESYEQYF.

This clonotype was seen a handful of times. V gene TRBV7-9 combines with J gene TRBJ2-5; 14 nucleotides agree with TRBD2. The CDR3 covers 17 residues. CDR1 is SEHNR, CDR2 FQNEAQ, per germline (reference sequence). The junction had 1 base not matched to a gene; V was cut back by 1 base and J by 0 bases. CDR3 protein: CASSLGGLAGDQETQYF. The DNA of the CDR3 is TGTGCCAGCAGCTTAGGGGGACTAGCGGGAGACCAAGAGACCCAGTACTTC.